The TCR beta chain described here comes from a study of response to subunit inactivated influenza vaccine. Overall study results and limits: Authors proposed each seasonal influenza vaccination draws in few new T cells.

This clonotype was counted a few times. The target antigen is unknown. TCRdb called the RT-PCR reads again in MiXCR, with one record for every CDR3 protein. The sample holds about 500,000 distinct CDR3 sequences, more than 15% seen once. J was trimmed by 7 bases and V by 7 bases; bases with no gene match: 12. Germline V gene sequence: CDR1 MNHEY, CDR2 SVGAGI. The CDR3 contains 16 residues. The TCR originated in a man between 45 and 75 years old who received an inactivated influenza vaccine. The J gene is TRBJ2-3, the V gene TRBV6-5; 12 bases line up with TRBD2. The specimen comprised CD4+ T cells sorted from PBMCs, sampled around 2 years after vaccination. Here the CDR3 reads CASTSPTSGGRYTQYF. The CDR3 nucleotides read TGTGCCAGCACTTCACCGACTAGCGGGGGCCGATATACGCAGTATTTT.